A single sample gave rise to the 20 T cell receptor beta chains below, sequenced in a study of blood T cell repertoires in COVID-19. Method: immunoSEQ multiplex PCR; TCRdb's copy keeps in-frame clones and lacks some. The sample lists roughly 150,000 clones, roughly 90% occurring once. The sample comprised peripheral blood. The receptors were sampled from a man aged 55 to 70 with active or convalescent COVID-19.

This chain joins TRBV12-3 or TRBV12-4 and TRBJ2-1; D is possibly TRBD2 (6 bases). The CDR3 runs to 12 residues. Trimming removed 8 bases at V and 12 bases at J, with 17 bases between. The CDR3 reads CASLISSTRQFF. The CDR3 nucleotides are TGTGCCAGCCTAATAAGCTCGACTAGGCAGTTCTTC.

V is TRBV7-2 and J is TRBJ2-2, with 8 bases lining up with TRBD2. Germline V lookup: CDR1 SGHTA, CDR2 FQGNSA. This CDR3 has 18 residues. Trimming at V came to 4 bases and at J to 1 base, leaving 11 bases not matched to a gene. The DNA of the CDR3 is TGTGCCAGCAGCTCCTATTTCGGGGGGGTAGGGAACACCGGGGAGCTGTTTTTT. Translated, it gives CASSSYFGGVGNTGELFF. The full variable domain, with the rest looked up from reference TRBV7-2 and TRBJ2-2, is GAGVSQSPSNKVTEKGKDVELRCDPISGHTALYWYRQSLGQGLEFLIYFQGNSAPDKSGLPSDRFSAERTGGSVSTLTIQRTQQEDSAVYLCASSSYFGGVGNTGELFFGEGSRLTVL.

The V and J genes are TRBV27 and TRBJ1-2, with D unresolved. This CDR3 is 14 amino acids long. V lost 0 bases and J lost 3, with 8 bases in between. CDR1 and CDR2 (germline): MNHEY, SMNVEV (reference sequence). The DNA for the CDR3 is TGTGCCAGCAGTTTATCCCGGGATTACTATGGCTACACCTTC. Its protein product is CASSLSRDYYGYTF.

The V gene is TRBV5-1, the J gene TRBJ2-2; 9 nucleotides agree with TRBD1. The CDR3 is 15 amino acids. J was trimmed by 4 bases and V by 4 bases; bases with no gene match: 5. CDR1 SGHRS and CDR2 YFSETQ come from the germline V gene. The CDR3 region has the DNA TGCGCCAGCAGCCTGGGGACAGGGCCCACCGGGGAGCTGTTTTTT. It is translated as CASSLGTGPTGELFF.

V usage is TRBV5-1 and J usage is TRBJ1-1; 7 bases match TRBD1. J lost 4 bases, V lost 4 bases, and 7 bases had no gene match. The CDR3 extends over 14 amino acids. Germline CDR1 SGHRS, CDR2 YFSETQ. Here the CDR3 DNA reads TGCGCCAGCAGCGTACAGGGGCTGGGCACTGAAGCTTTCTTT. Protein product: CASSVQGLGTEAFF. The variable domain in full, with the rest retrieved from reference TRBV5-1 and TRBJ1-1, is KAGVTQTPRYLIKTRGQQVTLSCSPISGHRSVSWYQQTPGQGLQFLFEYFSETQRNKGNFPGRFSGRQFSNSRSEMNVSTLELGDSALYLCASSVQGLGTEAFFGQGTRLTVV.

The chain uses TRBV24-1 and TRBJ1-2; 7 bases line up with TRBD1. The CDR3 totals 20 residues. CDR1 is KGHDR and CDR2 is SFDVKD in the germline V gene. J gave up 5 bases and V 5 bases, and 25 bases lay outside the gene matches. The CDR3 DNA reads TGTGCCACCAGTGCCCTAACCCGACAGGGCGATAGAAGCCGGCGATATGGCTACACCTTC. This gives the protein CATSALTRQGDRSRRYGYTF.

This chain links TRBV10-1 with TRBJ2-7, with D possibly being TRBD1 (6 bases). The CDR3 has 13 amino acids. Trimming stripped 2 bases from V and 3 bases from J, with 8 bases between. The germline gives CDR1 WNHNN, CDR2 SYGVQD (reference sequence). The CDR3 DNA is TGCGCCAGCAGTGAGGCGACAGGCTACGAGCAGTACTTC. Its protein product is CASSEATGYEQYF.

The rearrangement uses TRBV7-9 and TRBJ1-2; D may be TRBD1 (6 bases). Germline V gives CDR1 SEHNR, CDR2 FQNEAQ (reference sequence). V lost 6 bases, J lost 8 bases, and 13 bases lay in between. The CDR3 is 12 amino acids. The CDR3 spells CASSHDRFGYTF. As DNA, the CDR3 is TGTGCCAGCAGTCATGACAGGTTCGGCTACACCTTC.

This clone was recorded a few times. The chain carries TRBV7-9 and TRBJ1-5, with D hard to call. CDR1 and CDR2 (germline): SEHNR, FQNEAQ (reference sequence). Trimming removed 4 bases from V and 1 base from J, with 11 bases in between. The CDR3 extends over 15 amino acids. CDR3 nucleotides: TGTGCCAGCAGCTCGTCACCGGGAAGCAATCAGCCCCAGCATTTT. This encodes CASSSSPGSNQPQHF.

The chain couples TRBV5-1 to TRBJ2-5; 8 bases align to TRBD1. Germline V gives CDR1 SGHRS, CDR2 YFSETQ. This CDR3 spans 13 amino acids. Germline trimming cut 3 bases from V and 5 bases from J; bases unmatched to any gene: 3. CDR3 bases: TGCGCCAGCAGCTCAGGGGGCTATGAGACCCAGTACTTC. Its protein is CASSSGGYETQYF.

This chain links TRBV5-4 with TRBJ2-1, with TRBD1 matching 9 bases. The CDR3 consists of 15 residues. Losses at the gene ends were 4 bases for V and 6 bases for J; bases not matched to a gene: 8. CDR1 and CDR2 from the germline V gene are SGHNT and YYREEE (reference sequence). CDR3 sequence: CASSLDRGIFNEQFF. The CDR3 nucleotides read TGTGCCAGCAGCCTGGACAGGGGAATATTCAATGAGCAGTTCTTC.

The sample holds a few counts of this clone. This chain uses TRBV5-1 with TRBJ2-3, with TRBD2 identical over 12 bases. Germline-derived CDR1 and CDR2 are SGHRS and YFSETQ. After removal of 4 bases from V and 2 bases from J, the junction contained 2 bases not matched to a gene. The CDR3 is 15 residues long. The CDR3 DNA reads as TGCGCCAGCAGCAGGACTAGCGGGGACACAGATACGCAGTATTTT. It codes for CASSRTSGDTDTQYF.

The rearrangement uses TRBV5-4 and TRBJ2-5; D is possibly TRBD2 (6 bases). Trimming stripped 0 bases from V and 5 bases from J, with 8 bases between. This CDR3 comprises 13 residues. CDR1 and CDR2 (germline): SGHNT, YYREEE (reference sequence). This CDR3 is CASSLEGRETQYF. DNA of the CDR3: TGTGCCAGCAGCTTGGAAGGGAGGGAGACCCAGTACTTC.

The chain recombines TRBV28 with TRBJ1-1, with D possibly being TRBD1 (6 bases). V was shortened by 5 bases and J by 14 bases, with 21 bases between the two germline ends. The CDR3 loop spans 13 amino acids. Germline V gene sequence: CDR1 MDHEN, CDR2 SYDVKM. The CDR3 spells CASSARDPYQGFF. CDR3 DNA sequence: TGTGCCAGCAGTGCCCGGGACCCCTATCAGGGGTTCTTT.

The chain joins TRBV5-1 to TRBJ2-7, with 8 nucleotides matching TRBD2. Germline V gene sequence: CDR1 SGHRS, CDR2 YFSETQ. Trimming removed 6 bases from V and 5 bases from J; junction bases left unmatched: 10. The CDR3 is made up of 14 amino acids. CDR3 nucleotide sequence: TGCGCCAGCAAGAAAGCGGGGGCCGGGAACGAGCAGTACTTC. Protein sequence: CASKKAGAGNEQYF.

The V gene is TRBV12-5, the J gene TRBJ2-5, with D perhaps matching TRBD2 (7 bases). The CDR3 extends over 15 amino acids. The V end was cut by 5 bases, the J end by 5 bases, with 18 bases between. Germline V gene data show CDR1 as LGHNT and CDR2 as FRNRAP. As DNA, the CDR3 is TGTGCTAGTGGTATCCTTTGGGGGGGCGAGGAGACCCAGTACTTC. Translated: CASGILWGGEETQYF.

This sequence joins TRBV7-9 and TRBJ1-1; tentatively, D is TRBD1 (6 bases). V was clipped by 6 bases and J by 1 base, with 18 bases between them. This CDR3 is 16 amino acids long. From germline, CDR1 is SEHNR and CDR2 FQNEAQ (reference sequence). CDR3 residues: CASRRTGYITNTEAFF. The CDR3, as DNA: TGTGCCAGCAGACGAACAGGGTATATTACGAACACTGAAGCTTTCTTT.

The chain has TRBV6-1 and TRBJ2-5; TRBD1 aligns across 7 bases. The germline gives CDR1 MNHNS, CDR2 SASEGT. There are 15 residues in the CDR3. The trim removed 1 base at V and 2 bases at J, leaving 4 bases unmatched. The CDR3 region is CASSEVDRVQETQYF. CDR3 DNA sequence: TGTGCCAGCAGTGAAGTAGACAGGGTGCAAGAGACCCAGTACTTC.

This chain connects TRBV29-1 to TRBJ1-1, with 9 bases that match TRBD1. Germline V lookup: CDR1 SQVTM, CDR2 ANQGSEA. CDR3 size: 12 residues. V shed 6 bases and J 4 bases; nucleotides not matched to a gene: 3. The CDR3 region has the DNA TGCAGCGTGGGACAGGGCGGCACTGAAGCTTTCTTT. It specifies CSVGQGGTEAFF.

The chain is built from TRBV6-2 or TRBV6-3 and TRBJ1-2; 9 bases line up with TRBD1. J lost 5 bases, V lost 1 base, and 8 bases had no gene match. The CDR3 extends over 16 amino acids. Per the germline V gene, CDR1 is MNHEY and CDR2 is SVGEGT. CDR3 nucleotide sequence: TGTGCCAGCAGTTACTTCACCGGACAGGGGAGGTATGGCTACACCTTC. This gives the protein CASSYFTGQGRYGYTF.